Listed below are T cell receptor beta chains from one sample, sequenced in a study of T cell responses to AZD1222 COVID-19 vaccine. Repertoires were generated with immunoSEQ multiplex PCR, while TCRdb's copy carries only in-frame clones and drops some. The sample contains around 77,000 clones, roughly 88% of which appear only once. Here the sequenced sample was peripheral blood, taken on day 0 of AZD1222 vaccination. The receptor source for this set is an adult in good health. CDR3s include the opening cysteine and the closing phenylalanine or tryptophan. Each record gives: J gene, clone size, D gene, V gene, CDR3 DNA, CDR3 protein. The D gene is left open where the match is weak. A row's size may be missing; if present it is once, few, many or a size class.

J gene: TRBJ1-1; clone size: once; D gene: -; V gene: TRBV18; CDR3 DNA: TGTGCCAGCTCACCACCGGGTAATGAAGCTTTCTTT; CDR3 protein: CASSPPGNEAFF
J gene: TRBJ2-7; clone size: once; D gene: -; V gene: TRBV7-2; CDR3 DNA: TGTGCCAGCAGCTTAGTCGGTGGGCACCTCTCCTACGAGCAGTACTTC; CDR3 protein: CASSLVGGHLSYEQYF
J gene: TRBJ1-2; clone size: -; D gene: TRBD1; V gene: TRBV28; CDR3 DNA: TGTGCCAGCAGTTTAACCTTACCCGGGACAGGGGACGGCTACACCTTC; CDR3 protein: CASSLTLPGTGDGYTF
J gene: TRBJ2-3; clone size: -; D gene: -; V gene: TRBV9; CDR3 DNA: TGTGCCAGCACCCTCAAGGGGTCTAGCACAGATACGCAGTATTTT; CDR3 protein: CASTLKGSSTDTQYF
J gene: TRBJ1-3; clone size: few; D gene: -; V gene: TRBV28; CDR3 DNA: TGTGCCAGCAGGCGGACAGCCGGAAACACCATATATTTT; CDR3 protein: CASRRTAGNTIYF
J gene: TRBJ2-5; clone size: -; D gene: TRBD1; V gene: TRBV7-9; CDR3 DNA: TGTGCCAGCAGCTTGGACAGGGAGACCCAGTACTTC; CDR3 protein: CASSLDRETQYF
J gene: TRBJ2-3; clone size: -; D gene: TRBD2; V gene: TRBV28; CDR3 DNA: TGTGCCAGCAGTGGAAAGCGGGACTCCACGCAGTATTTT; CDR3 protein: CASSGKRDSTQYF
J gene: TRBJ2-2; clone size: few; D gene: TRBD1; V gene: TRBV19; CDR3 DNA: TGTGCCAGTAGTACAGACAGGGGAAACACCGGGGAGCTGTTTTTT; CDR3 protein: CASSTDRGNTGELFF
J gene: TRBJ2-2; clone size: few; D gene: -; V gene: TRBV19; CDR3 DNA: TGTGCCAGTAGGACCCTCTACACCGGGGAGCTGTTTTTT; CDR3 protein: CASRTLYTGELFF
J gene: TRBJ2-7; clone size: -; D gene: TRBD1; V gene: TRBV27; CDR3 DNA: TGTGCCAGCAGTTCGGGACAGGCACGGGAGCAGTACTTC; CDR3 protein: CASSSGQAREQYF
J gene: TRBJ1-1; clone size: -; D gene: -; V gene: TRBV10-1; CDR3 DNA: TGCGCCAGCAGCCCGGACTCCCGGGAGGACACTGAAGCTTTCTTT; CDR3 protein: CASSPDSREDTEAFF
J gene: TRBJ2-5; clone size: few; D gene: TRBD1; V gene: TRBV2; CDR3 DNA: TGTGCCAGCAGGTCCGACAGGGGTTTAACTTTCAAGGAGACCCAGTACTTC; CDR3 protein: CASRSDRGLTFKETQYF
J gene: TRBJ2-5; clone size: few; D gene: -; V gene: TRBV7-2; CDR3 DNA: TGTGCCAGCAGCTTAGAAGGCGGGACAGAAGAGACCCAGTACTTC; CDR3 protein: CASSLEGGTEETQYF
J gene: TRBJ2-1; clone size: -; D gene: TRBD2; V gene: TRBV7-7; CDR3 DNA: TGTGCCAGCAGCCCCGGGACTAGCGGGAACAATGAGCAGTTCTTC; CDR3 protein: CASSPGTSGNNEQFF
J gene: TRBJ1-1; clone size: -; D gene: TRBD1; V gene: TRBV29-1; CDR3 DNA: TGCAGCGCTGACAGGGGTCCAAACACTGAAGCTTTCTTT; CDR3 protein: CSADRGPNTEAFF
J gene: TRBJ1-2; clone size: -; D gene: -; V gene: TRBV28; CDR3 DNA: TGTGCCAGCAGTTCAGGGGAACGTGGCTACACCTTC; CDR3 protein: CASSSGERGYTF
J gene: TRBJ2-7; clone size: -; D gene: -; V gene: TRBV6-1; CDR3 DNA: TGTGCCAGCAGGGAAGACGTGCGGTCCTACGAGCAGTACTTC; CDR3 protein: CASREDVRSYEQYF
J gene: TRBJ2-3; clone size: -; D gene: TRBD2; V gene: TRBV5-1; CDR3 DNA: TGCGCCAGCAGCTTGGTGACCCAACTAGCGGGGGGGCACACAGATACGCAGTATTTT; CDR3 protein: CASSLVTQLAGGHTDTQYF
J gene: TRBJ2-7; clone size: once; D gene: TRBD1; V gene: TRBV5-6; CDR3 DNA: TGTGCCAGCAGCACCACAGGGGCCTACAACTACGAGCAGTACTTC; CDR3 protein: CASSTTGAYNYEQYF
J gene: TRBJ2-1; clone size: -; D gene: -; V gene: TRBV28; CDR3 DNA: TGTGCCAGCAGTATCTACAGGGTCTCCTACAATGAGCAGTTCTTC; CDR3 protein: CASSIYRVSYNEQFF
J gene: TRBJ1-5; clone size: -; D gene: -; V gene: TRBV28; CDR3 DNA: TGTGCCAGCAGTTACTATACTCAGGGACGTAATAGCAATCAGCCCCAGCATTTT; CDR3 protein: CASSYYTQGRNSNQPQHF
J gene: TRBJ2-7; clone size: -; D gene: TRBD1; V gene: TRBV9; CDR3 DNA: TGTGCCAGCAGCCAACGACAGGGGGCGTCCTACGAGCAGTACTTC; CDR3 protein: CASSQRQGASYEQYF
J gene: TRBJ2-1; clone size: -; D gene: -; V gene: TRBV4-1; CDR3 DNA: TGCGCCAGCAGCCAAGAATGGGGACAAATAGTGGGTGAGCAGTTCTTC; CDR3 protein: CASSQEWGQIVGEQFF
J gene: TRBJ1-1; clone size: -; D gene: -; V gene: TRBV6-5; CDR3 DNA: TGTGCCAGCAGGCGGACGGTGAACACTGAAGCTTTCTTT; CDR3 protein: CASRRTVNTEAFF
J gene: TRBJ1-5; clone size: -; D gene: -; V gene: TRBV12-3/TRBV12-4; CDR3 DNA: TGTGCCAGCGGAGGGCGTGGTCAGCCCCAGCATTTT; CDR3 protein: CASGGRGQPQHF